This T cell receptor beta chain stems from a study of shared clonotypes between healthy human individuals. The germline V gene encodes CDR1 SGHDN and CDR2 FVKESK. CDR3 length: 15 amino acids. The V gene lost 0 bases and the J gene lost 0 bases, with 6 bases spanning the gap. Profiled with immunoSEQ multiplex PCR; TCRdb holds only in-frame clones, not every one. The data show 110,000 or so clones, with approximately 70% seen just once and 20% to 25% held by the top ten. The sample was memory CD8+ T cells sorted from blood. Subset: CD45RO+ cells pooled with CCR7-negative TemRA cells. The sequence came from a woman in her 30s in good health. The chain links TRBV14 to TRBJ2-1; no reliable D call. This chain's CDR3 is CASSQDLSSYNEQFF. The CDR3 DNA sequence: TGTGCCAGCAGCCAAGACTTAAGCTCCTACAATGAGCAGTTCTTC.